The 2 T cell receptor beta chains in this list originate from one sample, sequenced in a study of T cell repertoires in cytomegalovirus infection. In TCRdb, the reads were re-called with MiXCR into one record per CDR3 protein. The sample consists of under 200,000 distinct CDR3 sequences, over 15% of them appearing once. Sample: CD8+ T cells from PBMCs. The receptor set was obtained from a human donor in good health (CMV status not recorded). Some clones in this sample may be carry-over from other donors' samples.

This clonotype has just a few counts. The rearrangement links TRBV25-1 to TRBJ1-1; no clear D. CDR3 length: 16 amino acids. Trimming took off 1 base at V and 1 base at J, with 13 bases between the two ends. The germline V gene encodes CDR1 MGHDK and CDR2 SYGVNS. The CDR3 region has the DNA TGTGCCAGCAGTGAATCGGCGTATCCCCCGAACACTGAAGCTTTCTTT. Protein sequence: CASSESAYPPNTEAFF.

V is TRBV28 and J is TRBJ2-1, with D possibly TRBD2 on 6 matching bases. Trimming took 6 bases from V and 5 from J, leaving 17 bases between them. This CDR3 has 15 residues. Germline V gene data show CDR1 as MDHEN and CDR2 as SYDVKM. CDR3 region: CASSTRGGSDNEQFF. The CDR3 coding sequence is TGTGCCAGCAGCACCCGTGGAGGGAGTGACAATGAGCAGTTCTTC.